One sample yielded the 11 T cell receptor beta chains listed below, sequenced in a study of post-analysis software for immune sequencing data. Whole-study results and caveats: Higher frequency in patients than in controls was seen for 5 or 6 TRBV segments, with TRBV5-6, TRBV5-1 and TRBV20-1 among them.

TCR beta libraries were prepared from cDNA with unique molecular identifiers. Each CDR3 protein gets one entry after TCRdb re-called the PCR reads with MiXCR. The data contain about 540,000 distinct CDR3 sequences, roughly 34% of them singletons. Their recognized antigens are unknown. Sequencing input: blood. Receptor source: a girl aged 2 to 17 with multiple sclerosis.

The genes are TRBV20-1 and TRBJ2-5; no definite D call. Germline CDR1 DFQATT, CDR2 SNEGSKA (reference sequence). V dropped 6 bases and J dropped 4 bases, with 15 bases sitting between them. The CDR3 runs 13 residues. The CDR3 bases are TGCAGTGCCACTCTAACTACCCGAGAGACCCAGTACTTC. It translates to CSATLTTRETQYF.

This clonotype was recorded only once. The rearrangement links TRBV6-6 to TRBJ2-1; no clear D. The CDR3 contains 12 residues. Deletions cut 3 bases from V and 13 bases from J, with 13 bases between. From germline, CDR1 is MNHNY and CDR2 SVGAGI (reference sequence). The CDR3 bases are TGTGCCAGCAGTTATGCCCAAGAGACCCAGTTCTTC. Translation: CASSYAQETQFF.

This clonotype was seen more than once but under ten times. The V call is TRBV12-3 or TRBV12-4, the J call TRBJ1-6, with D hard to call. The CDR3 extends over 15 amino acids. V was shortened by 2 bases and J by 9 bases, with 14 bases between the two germline ends. CDR3 in amino acids: CASSLSGRSISPLHF. CDR3 DNA sequence: TGTGCCAGCAGTTTATCCGGACGGAGTATTTCACCCCTCCACTTT.

This clonotype was counted between two and nine times. V usage is TRBV5-1 and J usage is TRBJ2-3; weak D call: TRBD2 (6 bases). Trimming removed 1 base at V and 8 bases at J, with 14 bases between. The CDR3 is 14 residues long. Looked up from germline, CDR1 is SGHRS and CDR2 is YFSETQ. This CDR3 reads CASSLIPEGGTQYF. The CDR3 region has the DNA TGCGCCAGCAGCTTGATCCCTGAGGGAGGTACGCAGTATTTT.

This clonotype was seen a handful of times. The chain employs TRBV28 and TRBJ1-2; D gene ambiguous. Germline-derived CDR1 and CDR2 are MDHEN and SYDVKM. The CDR3 is 14 amino acids. V was trimmed by 4 bases and J by 7 bases, leaving 16 bases between them. This chain's CDR3 is CASSSLHGGVGYTF. DNA for the CDR3: TGTGCCAGCAGTTCCCTCCACGGAGGCGTTGGCTACACCTTC.

The CDR3 loop is CASSLYSAGGETQYF. CDR3 coding DNA: TGTGCCAGCAGCTTATACTCCGCGGGGGGAGAGACCCAGTACTTC. V and J are TRBV7-9 and TRBJ2-5; 8 nucleotides align to TRBD2. Germline loops: CDR1 SEHNR, CDR2 FQNEAQ (reference sequence). The CDR3 totals 15 residues. V shed 2 bases, J shed 4 bases, and the junction held 6 bases outside the gene matches.

The table lists this clonotype with a few counts. The chain is built from TRBV5-5 and TRBJ2-1; D perhaps matches TRBD2 (6 bases). This CDR3 is built from 13 residues. Per germline, CDR1 SGHKS and CDR2 YYEKEE (reference sequence). Trimming left V 0 bases short and J 9 bases short, with 10 bases between. In DNA form, the CDR3 reads TGTGCCAGCAGCTTGGCTAGCGAGGGTGAGCAGTTCTTC. Translated: CASSLASEGEQFF.

The gene calls are TRBV24-1 and TRBJ2-3; TRBD1 agrees at 9 bases. Germline CDR1 reads KGHDR; CDR2 reads SFDVKD. The CDR3 is made up of 16 amino acids. J lost 2 bases, V lost 2 bases, and 4 bases had no gene match. CDR3 region: CATSDSRDRVTDTQYF. CDR3 nucleotide sequence: TGTGCCACCAGTGATTCCCGGGACAGGGTCACAGATACGCAGTATTTT.

The V gene is TRBV4-1, the J gene TRBJ2-1; 7 positions agree with TRBD2. The J segment lost 0 bases and the V segment lost 3 bases, leaving 8 bases of the junction unmatched. Germline V CDR1 and CDR2: MGHRA, YSYEKL. The CDR3 runs to 17 residues. This CDR3 reads CASSQGGALSSYNEQFF. CDR3 DNA: TGCGCCAGCAGCCAGGGAGGGGCACTTAGCTCCTACAATGAGCAGTTCTTC.

This chain joins TRBV29-1 and TRBJ1-5; TRBD1 might be the D (5 bases). The V end was cut by 1 base, the J end by 4 bases, with 8 bases between. Germline CDR1 SQVTM, CDR2 ANQGSEA. The CDR3 consists of 13 residues. CDR3 region: CSVEVQGNQPQHF. The CDR3 DNA reads TGCAGCGTTGAAGTGCAGGGTAATCAGCCCCAGCATTTT. Complete variable domain (other parts from reference TRBV29-1 and TRBJ1-5): SAVISQKPSRDICQRGTSLTIQCQVDSQVTMMFWYRQQPGQSLTLIATANQGSEATYESGFVIDKFPISRPNLTFSTLTVSNMSPEDSSIYLCSVEVQGNQPQHFGDGTRLSIL.

This clonotype was picked up one time. The chain has TRBV7-2 and TRBJ2-1, with 10 bases matching TRBD2. Germline values: CDR1 SGHTA, CDR2 FQGNSA. The CDR3 spans 15 residues. With V trimmed by 5 bases and J by 5 bases, 6 bases remained unmatched. CDR3 sequence reads: CASSTSGDEHNEQFF. DNA of the CDR3: TGTGCCAGCAGCACTAGCGGGGACGAACACAATGAGCAGTTCTTC.